Given below is one TCR beta chain in context. This record belongs to a study of T cell changes during pregnancy in multiple sclerosis. The table came from immunoSEQ multiplex PCR; TCRdb's copy has only in-frame clones and leaves some out. The sample lists tens of thousands of clones, roughly 90% occurring once. This clonotype was sampled from a female donor with multiple sclerosis, enrolled in a pregnancy study. The sequenced sample was peripheral blood, obtained in the second trimester of pregnancy.

The CDR3 here is CASSYQGTANTGELFF. The CDR3 DNA sequence: TGTGCCAGCAGCTACCAGGGGACCGCGAACACCGGGGAGCTGTTTTTT. The chain employs TRBV11-3 and TRBJ2-2; D might be TRBD1 (6 bases). CDR1 and CDR2 from the germline V gene are SGHNT and YENEEA. Trimming shortened V by 4 bases and J by 0 bases, and 12 bases separated the two germline ends. The CDR3 is 16 residues long.